Here is one T cell receptor beta chain with its context. No antigen is known for it. The sample originates from a study of cytomegalovirus exposure and HLA in healthy donors. Background on the study: When 398 donors were genotyped, roughly 82% of them were found to fall in the Caucasian-associated ancestry cluster.

Whole-study findings and limits: Across donors, sequencing depth was assumed by presence/absence analyses to be roughly uniform.

Germline CDR1 is LNHDA and CDR2 is SQIVND (reference sequence). The length of the CDR3 is 15 residues. With 5 bases removed from V and 3 bases from J, the gap between germline ends came to 13 bases. Researchers ran the PCR with 60 Vbeta and 13 Jbeta primers. Per the authors' pipeline: In a later analysis, of around 85 million unique beta chains, about 11 million appeared in at least two donors. Measured with immunoSEQ multiplex PCR; TCRdb has only the in-frame clones, and not every one. The DNA was the basis for D and trimming; V, J and clone size are from that table. Its table lists 60,000 to 70,000 clones.

The receptor was derived from a boy aged 10-17 years in good health and CMV-seronegative. V is TRBV19 and J is TRBJ2-2; D may be TRBD1 (6 bases). The sample comprised PBMCs. This CDR3 is CASSPLDRHTGELFF. The CDR3 DNA reads TGTGCCAGTAGTCCCCTCGACAGGCACACCGGGGAGCTGTTTTTT.